A selection of T cell receptor beta chains follows, all from one sample in a study of blood T cell repertoires in COVID-19. Assay: immunoSEQ multiplex PCR; the TCRdb copy retains only in-frame clones and omits some. This sample has 140,000 to 150,000 clones, with approximately 80% found just once. Sequencing used peripheral blood. Receptors were obtained from a human donor in a cohort sampled during active COVID-19. The CDR3 runs from the conserved cysteine through the conserved F or W. The order of the fields is CDR3 protein, CDR3 DNA, clone size, V gene, J gene, D gene. A D gene is named only where the DNA matches it firmly. Clone size is shown for a subset of rows, as once, few, many or a class of expanded clone.

CDR3: CASSQAAGGEPDTQYF
DNA: TGCGCCAGCAGCCAAGCGGCGGGAGGTGAGCCAGATACGCAGTATTTT
size: .
V: TRBV4-3
J: TRBJ2-3
D: TRBD2

CDR3: CASSQERTGINQPQHF
DNA: TGTGCCAGCAGCCAAGAAAGGACAGGGATCAATCAGCCCCAGCATTTT
size: .
V: TRBV14
J: TRBJ1-5
D: TRBD1

CDR3: CASSTDISPLHF
DNA: TGTGCCAGCTCAACCGACATTTCACCCCTCCACTTT
size: .
V: TRBV18
J: TRBJ1-6
D: .

CDR3: CASSILPQVTSNYGYTF
DNA: TGTGCCAGCAGTATCCTACCCCAGGTGACGTCTAACTATGGCTACACCTTC
size: .
V: TRBV5-4
J: TRBJ1-2
D: .

CDR3: CASSLRHRGEKLFF
DNA: TGTGCCAGCAGTTTACGCCACAGGGGTGAAAAACTGTTTTTT
size: once
V: TRBV28
J: TRBJ1-4
D: TRBD1

CDR3: CASSQGTGGGQPQHF
DNA: TGTGCCAGCAGCCAAGGGACAGGGGGAGGTCAGCCCCAGCATTTT
size: .
V: TRBV3-1/TRBV3-2
J: TRBJ1-5
D: TRBD1

CDR3: CASSPKLRLARDTDTQYF
DNA: TGTGCCAGCAGCCCAAAGTTAAGACTAGCGCGGGACACAGATACGCAGTATTTT
size: few
V: TRBV7-3
J: TRBJ2-3
D: TRBD2

CDR3: CASSLVPKAGDKDTQYF
DNA: TGCGCCAGCAGCTTGGTCCCCAAGGCGGGAGACAAAGATACGCAGTATTTT
size: .
V: TRBV5-1
J: TRBJ2-3
D: TRBD2

CDR3: CASSPRGSGRGYEQYF
DNA: TGTGCCAGCTCACCGCGAGGGAGCGGGAGAGGGTACGAGCAGTACTTC
size: once
V: TRBV18
J: TRBJ2-7
D: TRBD2

CDR3: CASSAAGTSGSRGGELFF
DNA: TGTGCCAGTAGTGCGGCCGGGACTAGCGGGAGTCGAGGCGGGGAGCTGTTTTTT
size: .
V: TRBV19
J: TRBJ2-2
D: TRBD2

CDR3: CASRAGLRSSYEQYF
DNA: TGTGCCAGCAGGGCTGGACTGCGGAGCTCCTACGAGCAGTACTTC
size: .
V: TRBV6-5
J: TRBJ2-7
D: .

CDR3: CASISPRGNTEAFF
DNA: TGTGCCAGCATCTCCCCGCGGGGGAACACTGAAGCTTTCTTT
size: .
V: TRBV28
J: TRBJ1-1
D: .

CDR3: CASSLGQGDLNYGYTF
DNA: TGCGCCAGCAGCTTGGGACAGGGGGATCTTAACTATGGCTACACCTTC
size: .
V: TRBV5-1
J: TRBJ1-2
D: TRBD1

CDR3: CASSLTPAGADGYTF
DNA: TGTGCCAGCAGCTTAACCCCCGCAGGGGCTGACGGCTACACCTTC
size: .
V: TRBV7-9
J: TRBJ1-2
D: .

CDR3: CASSLIAGENEKLFF
DNA: TGCGCCAGCAGCTTGATCGCAGGGGAGAATGAAAAACTGTTTTTT
size: .
V: TRBV5-1
J: TRBJ1-4
D: .

CDR3: CASKTGGYEQYF
DNA: TGTGCCAGCAAAACGGGAGGGTACGAGCAGTACTTC
size: once
V: TRBV27
J: TRBJ2-7
D: TRBD2

CDR3: CASSDRTSGPPSYEQYF
DNA: TGCGCCAGCAGCGATAGGACTAGCGGACCACCCTCCTACGAGCAGTACTTC
size: .
V: TRBV5-1
J: TRBJ2-7
D: TRBD2

CDR3: CASSLYLGRDEQYF
DNA: TGTGCCAGCAGCTTATACCTGGGGAGGGACGAGCAGTACTTC
size: .
V: TRBV7-6
J: TRBJ2-7
D: TRBD2

CDR3: CASSIWPGNSPLHF
DNA: TGTGCCAGTAGTATCTGGCCAGGGAATTCACCCCTCCACTTT
size: few
V: TRBV19
J: TRBJ1-6
D: .

CDR3: CASRSYAGSNQPQHF
DNA: TGCGCCAGCAGATCTTACGCAGGGAGCAATCAGCCCCAGCATTTT
size: .
V: TRBV5-1
J: TRBJ1-5
D: .

CDR3: CASSGGDRRAYEQYF
DNA: TGCGCCAGCAGCGGGGGGGACAGGAGAGCCTACGAGCAGTACTTC
size: .
V: TRBV5-1
J: TRBJ2-7
D: .

CDR3: CASRRQGAYEQYF
DNA: TGTGCCAGCAGGCGACAGGGGGCCTACGAGCAGTACTTC
size: .
V: TRBV11-2
J: TRBJ2-7
D: TRBD1

CDR3: CASSSGLAGDTQYF
DNA: TGTGCCAGCAGTTCCGGACTAGCAGGCGATACGCAGTATTTT
size: .
V: TRBV27
J: TRBJ2-3
D: TRBD2

CDR3: CASSVRTSGGQETQYF
DNA: TGCGCCAGCAGCGTCAGGACTAGCGGGGGCCAAGAGACCCAGTACTTC
size: .
V: TRBV5-1
J: TRBJ2-5
D: TRBD2

CDR3: CASSGGGFSGYEQYF
DNA: TGTGCCAGCAGTGGGGGGGGGTTTAGCGGTTACGAGCAGTACTTC
size: .
V: TRBV2
J: TRBJ2-7
D: TRBD2

CDR3: CASSLDRYEQYF
DNA: TGTGCCAGCAGCTTGGACAGGTACGAGCAGTACTTC
size: .
V: TRBV5-6
J: TRBJ2-7
D: .

CDR3: CASSIFFWDNQPTGYGYTF
DNA: TGTGCCAGTAGTATATTTTTTTGGGACAACCAACCAACCGGTTATGGCTACACCTTC
size: .
V: TRBV19
J: TRBJ1-2
D: .

CDR3: CASSVRVREGGDTQYF
DNA: TGTGCCAGCAGTGTCCGGGTCCGGGAGGGAGGAGATACGCAGTATTTT
size: .
V: TRBV7-2
J: TRBJ2-3
D: TRBD2

CDR3: CASSYSGQSYGYTF
DNA: TGTGCCAGCAGTTATAGTGGACAATCCTATGGCTACACCTTC
size: .
V: TRBV6-2/TRBV6-3
J: TRBJ1-2
D: .

CDR3: CASSPGASVVYEQYF
DNA: TGTGCCAGCAGCCCAGGGGCTAGTGTTGTCTACGAGCAGTACTTC
size: .
V: TRBV9
J: TRBJ2-7
D: .

CDR3: CASRGLANTDTQYF
DNA: TGTGCCAGCAGGGGACTAGCTAACACAGATACGCAGTATTTT
size: once
V: TRBV27
J: TRBJ2-3
D: TRBD2

CDR3: CASSPRDRRYEQYF
DNA: TGTGCCAGCAGCCCCCGGGACAGGAGGTACGAGCAGTACTTC
size: .
V: TRBV7-2
J: TRBJ2-7
D: TRBD1

CDR3: CASSLGRVLREGLPEQYF
DNA: TGTGCCAGCAGCTTAGGTCGCGTGTTGCGGGAGGGCCTACCGGAGCAGTACTTC
size: .
V: TRBV7-8
J: TRBJ2-7
D: TRBD2

CDR3: CASSLVGGEYEQYF
DNA: TGTGCCAGCAGCTTAGTAGGAGGGGAATACGAGCAGTACTTC
size: .
V: TRBV7-2
J: TRBJ2-7
D: .

CDR3: CASSLGWTGHEKLFF
DNA: TGTGCCAGCAGCTTGGGGTGGACAGGACATGAAAAACTGTTTTTT
size: .
V: TRBV5-6
J: TRBJ1-4
D: TRBD1

CDR3: CASSEGDREGLGYTF
DNA: TGTGCCAGCAGCGAGGGGGACAGGGAGGGGTTGGGCTACACCTTC
size: .
V: TRBV9
J: TRBJ1-2
D: TRBD1

CDR3: CSASRPGLAGGSSYNEQFF
DNA: TGCAGTGCTAGTCGACCGGGACTAGCGGGAGGGAGCTCCTACAATGAGCAGTTCTTC
size: .
V: TRBV20-1
J: TRBJ2-1
D: TRBD2

CDR3: CSVGGTGRTYNEQFF
DNA: TGCAGCGTTGGTGGGACAGGGCGCACCTACAATGAGCAGTTCTTC
size: .
V: TRBV29-1
J: TRBJ2-1
D: TRBD1

CDR3: CASSLLVTAGVHNEQFF
DNA: TGTGCCAGCAGCTTACTGGTTACAGCGGGAGTCCACAATGAGCAGTTCTTC
size: .
V: TRBV11-2
J: TRBJ2-1
D: TRBD2

CDR3: CSVEDISADSKQFF
DNA: TGCAGCGTTGAAGATATATCAGCAGACAGTAAGCAGTTCTTC
size: .
V: TRBV29-1
J: TRBJ2-1
D: .

CDR3: CASSREGNGRGDEQYF
DNA: TGTGCCAGCAGCCGAGAGGGGAACGGGAGAGGCGACGAGCAGTACTTC
size: .
V: TRBV4-2
J: TRBJ2-7
D: .

CDR3: CASSPPNRGYTF
DNA: TGTGCCAGCTCACCACCCAACAGGGGCTACACCTTC
size: .
V: TRBV18
J: TRBJ1-2
D: .

CDR3: CASSQDLAGGSYNEQFF
DNA: TGCGCCAGCAGCCAAGACCTAGCGGGAGGGTCATACAATGAGCAGTTCTTC
size: few
V: TRBV4-1
J: TRBJ2-1
D: TRBD2

CDR3: CASSNRDRGLLREQYF
DNA: TGTGCCAGTTCGAACCGGGACAGGGGGCTTCTAAGGGAGCAGTACTTC
size: .
V: TRBV19
J: TRBJ2-7
D: TRBD1

CDR3: CASSVSGNYNEQFF
DNA: TGTGCCAGCAGCGTAAGCGGGAACTACAATGAGCAGTTCTTC
size: few
V: TRBV9
J: TRBJ2-1
D: TRBD2

CDR3: CASSQGLGTGEETQYF
DNA: TGTGCCAGCAGCCAAGGGCTGGGGACAGGGGAGGAGACCCAGTACTTC
size: .
V: TRBV3-1/TRBV3-2
J: TRBJ2-5
D: TRBD1

CDR3: CASSRDGGAANTEAFF
DNA: TGCGCCAGCAGCCGCGACGGGGGGGCGGCGAACACTGAAGCTTTCTTT
size: .
V: TRBV5-1
J: TRBJ1-1
D: .

CDR3: CASCRPRSHTGGGNNEQFF
DNA: TGTGCCAGCTGCCGTCCCCGTTCGCATACAGGGGGGGGGAACAATGAGCAGTTCTTC
size: .
V: TRBV3-1/TRBV3-2
J: TRBJ2-1
D: .

CDR3: CASKGQGWQPQHF
DNA: TGTGCCAGTAAGGGACAGGGATGGCAGCCCCAGCATTTT
size: .
V: TRBV19
J: TRBJ1-5
D: TRBD1

CDR3: CASSQVAAPAYEQYF
DNA: TGTGCCAGCAGCCAAGTGGCGGCCCCAGCCTACGAGCAGTACTTC
size: .
V: TRBV3-1/TRBV3-2
J: TRBJ2-7
D: .

CDR3: CASSLFGGRVYGYTF
DNA: TGTGCCAGCAGCTTATTCGGCGGAAGAGTCTATGGCTACACCTTC
size: .
V: TRBV7-9
J: TRBJ1-2
D: .

CDR3: CASSLRTSVRDTQYF
DNA: TGTGCCAGCAGTTTACGGACTAGCGTAAGAGATACGCAGTATTTT
size: .
V: TRBV27
J: TRBJ2-3
D: TRBD2

CDR3: CASSLEGLSNQPQHF
DNA: TGTGCCAGCAGTCTGGAGGGACTAAGCAATCAGCCCCAGCATTTT
size: .
V: TRBV6-2/TRBV6-3
J: TRBJ1-5
D: .

CDR3: CASSQELRVGSGGHGVF
DNA: TGCGCCAGCAGCCAAGAATTGCGTGTGGGGTCCGGAGGCCACGGTGTTTTT
size: .
V: TRBV4-1
J: TRBJ1-4
D: .

CDR3: CASAPLAALNTEAFF
DNA: TGTGCCAGCGCCCCCCTGGCGGCACTGAACACTGAAGCTTTCTTT
size: .
V: TRBV19
J: TRBJ1-1
D: .

CDR3: CASSLARVAGDEQYF
DNA: TGCGCCAGCAGCTTGGCCAGGGTAGCGGGAGACGAGCAGTACTTC
size: .
V: TRBV5-1
J: TRBJ2-7
D: TRBD2

CDR3: CASSRGSSSNQPQHF
DNA: TGTGCCAGCAGCCGCGGGTCGTCTAGCAATCAGCCCCAGCATTTT
size: .
V: TRBV7-2
J: TRBJ1-5
D: .

CDR3: CASSPYRDSYEQYF
DNA: TGTGCCAGCTCACCTTACAGGGACTCCTACGAGCAGTACTTC
size: .
V: TRBV18
J: TRBJ2-7
D: .

CDR3: CASRPRPSNYEQYF
DNA: TGTGCCAGCAGGCCCCGGCCTAGCAACTACGAGCAGTACTTC
size: once
V: TRBV6-5
J: TRBJ2-7
D: .

CDR3: CASSLLPRASGRQETQYF
DNA: TGTGCCAGCAGCTTATTACCCCGGGCTAGCGGGAGGCAAGAGACCCAGTACTTC
size: .
V: TRBV7-6
J: TRBJ2-5
D: TRBD2